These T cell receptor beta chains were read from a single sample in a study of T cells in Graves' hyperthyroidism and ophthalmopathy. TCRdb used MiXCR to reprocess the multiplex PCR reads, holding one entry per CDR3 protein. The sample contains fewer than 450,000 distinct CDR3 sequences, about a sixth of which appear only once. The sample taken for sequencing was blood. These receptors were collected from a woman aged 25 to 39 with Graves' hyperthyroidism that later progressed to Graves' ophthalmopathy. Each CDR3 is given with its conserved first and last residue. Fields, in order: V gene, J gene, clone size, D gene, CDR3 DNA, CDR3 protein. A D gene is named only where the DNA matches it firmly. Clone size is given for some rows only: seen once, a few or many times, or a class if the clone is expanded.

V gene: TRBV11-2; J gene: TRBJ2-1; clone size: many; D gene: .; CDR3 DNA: TGTGCCAGCAGCCCACCGGTCGGAGGAGGTGAGCAGTTCTTC; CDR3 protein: CASSPPVGGGEQFF
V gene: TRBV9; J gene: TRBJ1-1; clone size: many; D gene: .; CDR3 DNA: TGTGCCAGCAGCGTAGCACCGGCGAACACTGAAGCTTTCTTT; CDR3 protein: CASSVAPANTEAFF
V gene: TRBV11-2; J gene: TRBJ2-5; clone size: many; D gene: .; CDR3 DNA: TGTGCCAGCAGTAATTTCGGTGGGCTTTTACAAGAGACCCAGTACTTC; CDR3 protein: CASSNFGGLLQETQYF
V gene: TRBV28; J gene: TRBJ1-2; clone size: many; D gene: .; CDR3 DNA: TGTGCCAGCAGTTTATCCCCGGACAACTCAGGCGGCTACACCTTC; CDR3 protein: CASSLSPDNSGGYTF
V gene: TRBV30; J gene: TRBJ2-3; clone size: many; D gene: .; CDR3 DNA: TGTGCCTGGAGTACCCTAGTCCCGTCCACAGATACGCAGTATTTT; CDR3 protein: CAWSTLVPSTDTQYF
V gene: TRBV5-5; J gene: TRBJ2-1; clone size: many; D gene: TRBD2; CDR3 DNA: TGTGCCAGCAGCTTGGGACTAGCGGGAGAGCATGAGCAGTTCTTC; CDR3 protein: CASSLGLAGEHEQFF
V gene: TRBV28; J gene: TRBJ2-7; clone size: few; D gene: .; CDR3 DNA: TGTGCCAGCAGTCCCCCAGGGTCTCGATTGTACGAGCAGTACTTC; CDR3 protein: CASSPPGSRLYEQYF
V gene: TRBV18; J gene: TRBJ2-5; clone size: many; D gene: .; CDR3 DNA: TGTGCCAGCTCACCACCGGCCCAGCGGGAAGAGACCCAGTACTTC; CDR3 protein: CASSPPAQREETQYF
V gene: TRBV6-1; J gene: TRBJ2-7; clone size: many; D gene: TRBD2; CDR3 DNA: TGTGCCAGCACCCCACGGGGGGTTGGCGAGCAGTACTTC; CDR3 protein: CASTPRGVGEQYF
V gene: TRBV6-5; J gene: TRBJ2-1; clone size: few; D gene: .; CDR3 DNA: TGTGCCAGCAGTTACTCGAAGGCCGGCCCCAATGAGCAGTTCTTC; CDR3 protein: CASSYSKAGPNEQFF
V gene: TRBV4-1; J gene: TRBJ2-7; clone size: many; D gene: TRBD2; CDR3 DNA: TGCGCCAGCAGCCAAGATGAGCGGGGGGGCTCTTACGAGCAGTACTTC; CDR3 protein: CASSQDERGGSYEQYF
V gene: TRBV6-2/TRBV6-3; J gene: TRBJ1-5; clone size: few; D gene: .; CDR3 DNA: TGTGCCAGCAGTAAACCTCGAGGGAGGGAGGGCAATCAGCCCCAGCATTTT; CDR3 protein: CASSKPRGREGNQPQHF
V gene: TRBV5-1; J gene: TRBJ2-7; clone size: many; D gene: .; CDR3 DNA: TGCGCCAGCAGCTTGGACGGTACCGGCTACGAGCAGTACTTC; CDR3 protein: CASSLDGTGYEQYF
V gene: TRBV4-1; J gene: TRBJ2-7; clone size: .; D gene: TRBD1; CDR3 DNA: TGCGCCAGCAGCCAAAGACAGGGCTCCTACGAGCAGTACTTC; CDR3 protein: CASSQRQGSYEQYF
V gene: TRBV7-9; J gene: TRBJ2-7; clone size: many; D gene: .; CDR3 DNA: TGTGCCAGCAGCTTAGGCCTCCTAAACTCCTACGAGCAGTACTTC; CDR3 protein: CASSLGLLNSYEQYF
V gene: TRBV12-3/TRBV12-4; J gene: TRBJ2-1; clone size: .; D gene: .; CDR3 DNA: TGTGCCAGCAGAGAGCCGGGACGGGGTTACAATGAGCAGTTCTTC; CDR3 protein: CASREPGRGYNEQFF
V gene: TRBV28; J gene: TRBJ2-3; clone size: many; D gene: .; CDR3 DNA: TGTGCCAGCAGGACGGCAGGCTCCACAGATACGCAGTATTTT; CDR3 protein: CASRTAGSTDTQYF
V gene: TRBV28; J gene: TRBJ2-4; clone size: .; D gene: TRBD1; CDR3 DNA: TGTGCCAGCAGTCGACAGGGAGCCAAAAACATTCAGTGCTTC; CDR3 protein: CASSRQGAKNIQCF
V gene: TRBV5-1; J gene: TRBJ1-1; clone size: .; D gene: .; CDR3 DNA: TGCGCCAGCAGCGGGGCCACTAAAACCCTCTCCACTGAAGCTTTCTTT; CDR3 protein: CASSGATKTLSTEAFF
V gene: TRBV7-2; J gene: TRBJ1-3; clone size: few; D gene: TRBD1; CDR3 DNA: TGTGCCAGCAGCCCCATTGGGGACAGGGACACCATATATTTT; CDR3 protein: CASSPIGDRDTIYF
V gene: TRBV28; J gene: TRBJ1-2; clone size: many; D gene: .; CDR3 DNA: TGTGCCAGCAGTTTAGGGGTGACATATGGCTACACCTTC; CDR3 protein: CASSLGVTYGYTF
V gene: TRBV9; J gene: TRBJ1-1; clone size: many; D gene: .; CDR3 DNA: TGTGCCAGCAGCGTAGTCGGGGAAACTGAAGCTTTCTTT; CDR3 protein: CASSVVGETEAFF
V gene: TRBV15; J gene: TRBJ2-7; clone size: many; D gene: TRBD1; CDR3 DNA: TGTGCCACCAGCAGATCCCGAACAGGGGCCCACGAGCAGTACTTC; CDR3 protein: CATSRSRTGAHEQYF
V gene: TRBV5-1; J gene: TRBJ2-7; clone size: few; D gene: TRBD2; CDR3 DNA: TGCGCCAGCAGCGGAGGACTAGCGGTGCCCTCCTACGAGCAGTACTTC; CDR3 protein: CASSGGLAVPSYEQYF
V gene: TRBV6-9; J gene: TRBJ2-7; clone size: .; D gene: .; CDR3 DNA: TGTGCCAGCAGTTATGTTAGCTACGAGCAGTACTTC; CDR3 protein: CASSYVSYEQYF
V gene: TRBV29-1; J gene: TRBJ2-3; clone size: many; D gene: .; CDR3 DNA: TGCAGCGCCATCTTGGGCAGGACCACAGATACGCAGTATTTT; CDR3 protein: CSAILGRTTDTQYF